This T cell receptor (beta chain) was sequenced during a study of PD-1 blockade in mismatch repair-deficient tumors. TCRdb's table, derived via immunoSEQ multiplex PCR, lists solely in-frame clones and lacks some. The data hold just under 80,000 clones, with roughly 80% observed a single time. Every patient had mismatch repair deficiency by PCR or immunohistochemistry. The starting material was peripheral blood, obtained 44 weeks after starting pembrolizumab. This receptor was identified in an adult with mismatch repair-deficient cancer.

CDR3 sequence: CASSSQIYEQYF. The CDR3 bases are TGTGCCAGCAGTTCTCAGATTTACGAGCAGTACTTC. The chain has TRBV28 and TRBJ2-7; D gene unclear. Germline CDR1 MDHEN, CDR2 SYDVKM. Between the trimmed V and J ends, which lost 4 bases and 4 bases, there was a span of 8 bases. CDR3 length: 12 residues.